This T cell receptor beta chain is from a study of blood T cell repertoires in COVID-19 (TCRdb year 2020). Regarding the study in general: Samples from collaborators originated in the United States, Italy and Spain and spanned both the acute and convalescent phases of COVID-19. The prospective study material was composed of cDNA or gDNA derived from T cells, B-cell-depleted T cells, or PBMCs. Subjects who had been exposed to COVID-19, were actively infected with it, or had recovered from it provided the deeply sampled blood TCRbeta repertoires that made up the dataset. The repertoires were released in a freely available public database intended as a resource for research on the immune response to SARS-CoV-2. The samples were drawn from the first 160 participants of the ongoing ImmuneRACE study and from 950 to 1,500 subjects provided by 6 global collaborators. Nearly every sample came with metadata listing a de-identified subject ID, COVID-19 status, age in years and sex. Where HLA class I and class II types were available, the types were taken from metadata supplied by the sample provider, not from assay-based typing.

Trimming leaves V shorter by 8 bases and J shorter by 9 bases, with the junction holding 12 bases beyond the gene matches. The CDR3 measures 14 amino acids from cysteine to phenylalanine. Only the CDR3 part of the read is kept: 42 bases, read in frame from the first base. CDR1 and CDR2, looked up from the germline V gene (reference sequence), are MNHEY and SMNVEV. On this clone: Its target antigen remains unknown. Per-nucleotide qualities are absent, and no much larger clonotype sits a single base away.

TCRbeta CDR3 regions were amplified from genomic DNA by means of the immunoSEQ Assay, a bias-controlled multiplex PCR. For the original study's pipeline: The number of nucleated cells in each sample was estimated by amplification of reference gene primers within the assay. Sequence reads were collapsed and filtered to measure the absolute abundance of every unique TCRbeta CDR3 rearrangement. For each sample, productive Simpson clonality was calculated as the square root of Simpson's diversity index across productive rearrangements. Sourced from immuneACCESS, this table was stored by TCRdb with only in-frame sequences that have V and J called. A share of the clones is absent; for the studies checked, an unresolved V gene accounts for under half, and the remainder has no known explanation. That table furnishes V, J and clone size, whereas the DNA furnished D and trimming. A total of about 340,000 clones appear in this sample, more than 75% of them only once. The ten largest make up about 3.5% of the sample.

Samples from volunteer blood donors who had recovered from COVID-19 were contributed by a second Seattle source. Whole blood was collected in K2EDTA tubes by collaborating institutions according to the institutions' own protocols. For TCRbeta analysis, collaborators shipped samples in one of three forms: frozen whole blood, isolated PBMCs, or DNA extracted from either of those sample types. The full study reports these points: The quantity of clinical and demographic metadata differed by source and by participant and was supplied without curation.

Specimen: peripheral blood. This receptor was taken from a woman aged 18-29 years who had recovered from COVID-19. The sequence is built from TRBV27 and TRBJ2-1, with 8 bases aligning to TRBD2. CDR3 loop: CASRGLAGFGEQFF. The sequenced DNA: TGTGCCAGCCGGGGCCTAGCGGGCTTTGGTGAGCAGTTCTTC.